This passage covers 25 T cell receptor beta chains from one sample sequenced in a study of blood T cell repertoires in COVID-19. Method: immunoSEQ multiplex PCR; TCRdb's copy keeps in-frame clones and lacks some. Among about 300,000 clones listed, 85% to 90% were seen once. Sequenced input: PBMCs or T cells enriched from blood (not recorded which). Source of these receptors: a woman aged 18-29 years who had recovered from COVID-19.

This chain links TRBV2 with TRBJ1-2; 9 positions agree with TRBD1. This CDR3 is 13 amino acids long. Germline CDR1 and CDR2: SNHLY and FYNNEI. J was trimmed by 7 bases and V by 9 bases; bases with no gene match: 9. The CDR3 nucleotides read TGTGCCAGATATACAGGGGGCGTCGGTGGCTACACCTTC. Encoded protein: CARYTGGVGGYTF.

The gene calls are TRBV28 and TRBJ1-1; the D gene is possibly TRBD1 (5 bases). The CDR3 extends over 12 amino acids. Looked up from germline, CDR1 is MDHEN and CDR2 is SYDVKM. With 11 bases removed from V and 5 bases from J, the gap between germline ends came to 15 bases. The CDR3 reads CAVNTGGTEAFF. CDR3 sequence (DNA): TGTGCCGTCAACACTGGGGGGACTGAAGCTTTCTTT. Supplemented by reference TRBV28 and TRBJ1-1, the full variable domain reads DVKVTQSSRYLVKRTGEKVFLECVQDMDHENMFWYRQDPGLGLRLIYFSYDVKMKEKGDIPEGYSVSREKKERFSLILESASTNQTSMYLCAVNTGGTEAFFGQGTRLTVV.

V gene TRBV5-1 combines with J gene TRBJ1-2; possible D gene TRBD1, 5 bases. Germline CDR1 is SGHRS and CDR2 is YFSETQ. The CDR3 runs to 14 residues. V was shortened by 0 bases and J by 3 bases, with 9 bases between the two germline ends. Here the CDR3 reads CASSLVSRDYGYTF. The CDR3, as DNA: TGCGCCAGCAGCTTGGTAAGCAGGGACTATGGCTACACCTTC.

V gene TRBV4-1 combines with J gene TRBJ1-2; D is unclear. Germline-derived CDR1 and CDR2 are MGHRA and YSYEKL. This CDR3 region has 17 residues. The V and J ends lost 1 base and 8 bases respectively, with 23 bases between them. The CDR3 reads CASSQVGRRRERLGYTF. The CDR3 coding sequence is TGCGCCAGCAGCCAAGTGGGCAGGCGGAGGGAGAGGTTGGGCTACACCTTC.

Remarks on this clone: The identical CDR3 is also encoded by other nucleotide sequences in the sample. This chain joins TRBV24-1 and TRBJ2-3; the match to TRBD1 covers 7 bases. V lost 1 base, J lost 2 bases, and 2 bases stayed unmatched. The CDR3 spans 15 residues. In germline, CDR1 is KGHDR, CDR2 SFDVKD. This CDR3 is CATSDLQGFTDTQYF. The CDR3 DNA follows: TGTGCCACCAGTGATTTACAGGGGTTCACAGATACGCAGTATTTT.

The chain combines TRBV4-1 with TRBJ1-2, with D unclear. The V end lost 0 bases, the J end lost 4 bases, and 15 bases lay between the germline ends. CDR3 length: 16 residues. The germline V gene has CDR1 MGHRA and CDR2 YSYEKL. CDR3: CASSQEGGGQIYGYTF. The CDR3 DNA is TGCGCCAGCAGCCAAGAAGGCGGAGGCCAGATCTATGGCTACACCTTC.

The rearrangement joins TRBV13 to TRBJ2-3, with 7 bases that match TRBD2. Germline trimming cut 5 bases from V and 4 bases from J; bases unmatched to any gene: 9. The CDR3 is 15 residues long. Germline loops: CDR1 PRHDT, CDR2 FYEKMQ (reference sequence). The CDR3 coding sequence is TGTGCCAGCAGCCCCGGGGCGGGAGTGGCAGATACGCAGTATTTT. Translation gives CASSPGAGVADTQYF.

The V gene is TRBV5-1, the J gene TRBJ1-1; no firm D call. The CDR3 totals 14 residues. CDR1 and CDR2 from the germline V gene are SGHRS and YFSETQ. Trimming pared 0 bases from V and 1 base from J, leaving 7 bases between. CDR3 sequence: CASSLEWANTEAFF. CDR3 coding DNA: TGCGCCAGCAGCTTGGAATGGGCGAACACTGAAGCTTTCTTT. The full variable domain, in which reference TRBV5-1 and TRBJ1-1 provide the parts outside the CDR3, is KAGVTQTPRYLIKTRGQQVTLSCSPISGHRSVSWYQQTPGQGLQFLFEYFSETQRNKGNFPGRFSGRQFSNSRSEMNVSTLELGDSALYLCASSLEWANTEAFFGQGTRLTVV.

The rearrangement uses TRBV12-3 or TRBV12-4 and TRBJ1-5; 9 bases line up with TRBD1. The CDR3 spans 13 residues. The trim removed 6 bases at V and 7 bases at J, leaving 4 bases unmatched. This CDR3 reads CASSRDRVQPQHF. The DNA for the CDR3 is TGTGCCAGCAGCAGGGACAGGGTACAGCCCCAGCATTTT.

The chain combines TRBV2 with TRBJ2-3; TRBD2 matches at 10 bases. This CDR3 is 16 amino acids long. In germline, CDR1 is SNHLY, CDR2 FYNNEI. The J segment lost 2 bases and the V segment lost 6 bases, leaving 8 bases of the junction unmatched. The CDR3 sequence: CASRLGLARYTDTQYF. In DNA form, the CDR3 reads TGTGCCAGCAGGTTGGGACTAGCGAGATACACAGATACGCAGTATTTT.

For this clone: This may arise from a read error, as a much more abundant clone is one base away. In the same sample, other DNA sequences code for this CDR3. The chain links TRBV7-9 to TRBJ1-1; 7 positions agree with TRBD1. The germline gives CDR1 SEHNR, CDR2 FQNEAQ (reference sequence). The CDR3 runs 16 residues. CDR3 nucleotide sequence: TGCGCCAGCAGCTCGGGGGCGACAGGGAAAAACACTGAAGCTTTCTTT. It specifies CASSSGATGKNTEAFF.

For this clone: The same CDR3 is also encoded by other DNA sequences in this sample. V gene TRBV5-1 combines with J gene TRBJ1-5; D is ambiguous. Germline values: CDR1 SGHRS, CDR2 YFSETQ. V lost 0 bases to trimming and J lost 3 bases, with 10 bases between them. The length of the CDR3 is 15 residues. The CDR3, as DNA: TGCGCCAGCAGCTTGGCGCCGGGTAACAATCAGCCCCAGCATTTT. It translates to CASSLAPGNNQPQHF.

This clone has a handful of counts. The DNA of the CDR3 is TGTGCCAGCTCACCGGGACTAGCGGAGCTCAATGAGCAGTTCTTC. Protein sequence: CASSPGLAELNEQFF. This chain connects TRBV18 to TRBJ2-1; TRBD2 matches 11 bases. J was trimmed by 6 bases and V by 3 bases; bases with no gene match: 4. The CDR3 is made up of 15 amino acids. Per germline, CDR1 KGHSH and CDR2 LQKENI.

The J gene is TRBJ1-4, the V gene TRBV28; D is undetermined. The ends were cut back, 3 bases at V and 5 bases at J, with 10 bases in the middle. This CDR3 spans 14 amino acids. The germline V gene encodes CDR1 MDHEN and CDR2 SYDVKM. The CDR3 region is CASSLNPQNEKLFF. In nucleotides, the CDR3 is TGTGCCAGCAGTTTGAATCCACAGAATGAAAAACTGTTTTTT.

The chain uses TRBV27 and TRBJ1-4; TRBD1 matches 9 bases. The CDR3 has 13 residues. Trimming removed 6 bases from V and 17 bases from J; junction bases left unmatched: 13. From germline, CDR1 is MNHEY and CDR2 SMNVEV (reference sequence). CDR3 sequence reads: CASSPGQGFFGFF. The CDR3 nucleotides read TGTGCCAGCAGCCCGGGACAGGGCTTCTTTGGCTTTTTT.

This clone was observed a single time. The rearrangement uses TRBV6-1 and TRBJ2-7, with a tentative D call TRBD1 (5 bases). CDR3 length: 16 amino acids. V was trimmed by 4 bases and J by 3 bases, leaving 19 bases between them. Germline V CDR1 and CDR2: MNHNS, SASEGT. The CDR3 sequence: CASSVRPGPQNYEQYF. CDR3 nucleotides: TGTGCCAGCAGTGTACGGCCAGGGCCTCAAAACTACGAGCAGTACTTC.

V is TRBV4-1 and J is TRBJ2-7, with TRBD2 identical over 11 bases. The CDR3 has 15 residues. V lost 0 bases and J lost 5; bases outside the gene matches: 3. Germline loops: CDR1 MGHRA, CDR2 YSYEKL. This CDR3 reads CASSQDPLAGDEQYF. The CDR3 DNA reads TGCGCCAGCAGCCAAGACCCACTAGCGGGAGACGAGCAGTACTTC.

The DNA of the CDR3 is TGTGCCAGCAGCTCAGGGACAGGGGGCAATCAGCCCCAGCATTTT. As protein: CASSSGTGGNQPQHF. The chain links TRBV7-9 to TRBJ1-5; 10 bases align to TRBD1. CDR1 SEHNR and CDR2 FQNEAQ come from the germline V gene (reference sequence). The CDR3 sequence is 15 residues long. V gave up 4 bases and J gave up 2 bases; unmatched junction bases: 2.

V is TRBV28 and J is TRBJ2-7; 11 positions agree with TRBD2. CDR1 is MDHEN, CDR2 SYDVKM, per germline. This CDR3 contains 16 residues. With V trimmed by 6 bases and J by 5 bases, 12 bases remained unmatched. CDR3 residues: CASRLAGGTVVDEQYF. CDR3 nucleotides: TGTGCCAGCAGGCTAGCGGGAGGTACTGTGGTGGACGAGCAGTACTTC. Full variable domain (remainder filled in from reference TRBV28 and TRBJ2-7): DVKVTQSSRYLVKRTGEKVFLECVQDMDHENMFWYRQDPGLGLRLIYFSYDVKMKEKGDIPEGYSVSREKKERFSLILESASTNQTSMYLCASRLAGGTVVDEQYFGPGTRLTVT.

The V call is TRBV4-1, the J call TRBJ1-5, with a possible D match to TRBD1 (6 bases). Germline-derived CDR1 and CDR2 are MGHRA and YSYEKL. Trimming stripped 1 base from V and 0 bases from J, with 16 bases between. This CDR3 spans 18 amino acids. DNA for the CDR3: TGCGCCAGCAGCCAAGGACAGGCAAAGGGGGATAGCAATCAGCCCCAGCATTTT. Its translation is CASSQGQAKGDSNQPQHF.

In DNA form, the CDR3 reads TGCGCCAGCAGCTACCCAGGGAGCACAGATACGCAGTATTTT. Residues: CASSYPGSTDTQYF. The rearrangement joins TRBV4-1 to TRBJ2-3, with D perhaps matching TRBD1 (5 bases). Germline CDR1 and CDR2: MGHRA and YSYEKL. The CDR3 contains 14 residues. With 5 bases removed from V and 0 bases from J, the gap between germline ends came to 9 bases.

This chain uses TRBV2 with TRBJ1-1; D perhaps matches TRBD1 (5 bases). The CDR3 has 15 amino acids. V was clipped by 2 bases and J by 4 bases, with 14 bases between them. Looked up from germline, CDR1 is SNHLY and CDR2 is FYNNEI. The CDR3: CASSEQGLRVTEAFF. In DNA, the CDR3 is TGTGCCAGCAGTGAACAGGGTCTAAGAGTCACTGAAGCTTTCTTT. Combining the CDR3 with reference TRBV2 and TRBJ1-1 gives the whole variable domain EPEVTQTPSHQVTQMGQEVILRCVPISNHLYFYWYRQILGQKVEFLVSFYNNEISEKSEIFDDQFSVERPDGSNFTLKIRSTKLEDSAMYFCASSEQGLRVTEAFFGQGTRLTVV.

The chain employs TRBV5-1 and TRBJ2-7; D is uncertain. CDR3 length: 15 residues. V gave up 4 bases and J gave up 6 bases, with 20 bases separating them. Germline CDR1 SGHRS, CDR2 YFSETQ. In DNA form, the CDR3 reads TGCGCCAGCAGCGAAAATAGAGGTTCGGGTCGCGAGCAGTACTTC. Translation: CASSENRGSGREQYF.

This chain links TRBV12-3 or TRBV12-4 with TRBJ1-2; D is unclear. V was shortened by 5 bases and J by 2 bases, with 9 bases between the two germline ends. This CDR3 has 13 residues. The DNA for the CDR3 is TGTGCCAGCAGTCGTATCCTGAACTATGGCTACACCTTC. Translated: CASSRILNYGYTF.

This clone has only a few counts. For the CDR3, the DNA is TGTGCCAGCAGTTTCTCCCTAGCCTCCGGGGAGCTGTTTTTT. This encodes CASSFSLASGELFF. This chain joins TRBV27 and TRBJ2-2; the D gene is possibly TRBD2 (5 bases). V was shortened by 3 bases and J by 6 bases, with 11 bases between the two germline ends. Germline CDR1 MNHEY, CDR2 SMNVEV (reference sequence). This CDR3 contains 14 residues.